A selection of T cell receptor beta chains follows, all from one sample in a study of regulatory T cells in long-lasting Graves disease. MiXCR, applied by TCRdb to the multiplex PCR reads, yields one record per CDR3 protein. Counted here are almost 350,000 distinct CDR3 sequences, roughly 21% occurring once; the ten biggest clones make up less than 35%. The sample in question was peripheral blood mononuclear cells (PBMCs), obtained when the disease was refractory, from a patient treated with antithyroid drugs. These receptors all come from a female donor with Graves disease. CDR3s include the opening cysteine and the closing phenylalanine or tryptophan. A D gene is named only where the DNA matches it firmly. Size values are once, few and many counts, or a class for expanded clones, and some rows have none.

size: many; D: TRBD1; V: TRBV12-3/TRBV12-4; J: TRBJ1-2; DNA: TGTGCCAGCACCCGACAGGGACAAGGCTACACCTTC; CDR3: CASTRQGQGYTF
size: many; D: -; V: TRBV6-5; J: TRBJ1-2; DNA: TGTGCCAGCAGTTTCCACTATGGCTACACCTTC; CDR3: CASSFHYGYTF
size: few; D: TRBD2; V: TRBV20-1; J: TRBJ2-5; DNA: TGCAGTGCCAACATTGGGACTAGTGTTAAAGAGACCCAGTACTTC; CDR3: CSANIGTSVKETQYF
size: few; D: -; V: TRBV24-1; J: TRBJ1-2; DNA: TGTGCCACCAGTGACTACAGGGTCGGGGGCTACACCTTC; CDR3: CATSDYRVGGYTF
size: many; D: -; V: TRBV7-2; J: TRBJ2-7; DNA: TGTGCCAGCAGCTTAAATCTGGCTGACGAGCAGTACTTC; CDR3: CASSLNLADEQYF
size: -; D: -; V: TRBV5-1; J: TRBJ2-4; DNA: TGCGCCAGCAGCTTGGACTTCAGAAACATTCAGTACTTC; CDR3: CASSLDFRNIQYF
size: -; D: TRBD2; V: TRBV12-3/TRBV12-4; J: TRBJ2-5; DNA: TGTGCCAGCAGTTGGGGGAGGGGGTCTGGGCGGGAGGGAGCAGGGACCCAGTACTTC; CDR3: CASSWGRGSGREGAGTQYF
size: few; D: TRBD1; V: TRBV7-9; J: TRBJ2-7; DNA: TGTGCCAGCAGCTCCCGGGACAGAAGTCACGAGCAGTACTTC; CDR3: CASSSRDRSHEQYF
size: many; D: -; V: TRBV27; J: TRBJ2-4; DNA: TGTGCCAGCAGTTCCGGACAGTCAGCCAAAAACATTCAGTACTTC; CDR3: CASSSGQSAKNIQYF
size: few; D: TRBD2; V: TRBV4-1; J: TRBJ2-7; DNA: TGCGCCAGCAGCTCCCGACTAGCGGGGGGCTACGAGCAGTACTTC; CDR3: CASSSRLAGGYEQYF
size: few; D: -; V: TRBV6-1; J: TRBJ2-2; DNA: TGTGCCAGCAGTGAAGCTAGAACCACCGGGGAGCTGTTTTTT; CDR3: CASSEARTTGELFF
size: few; D: TRBD1; V: TRBV6-2/TRBV6-3; J: TRBJ1-2; DNA: TGTGCCAGCAGGGACCTGCTGACAGGGACTAACTATGGCTACACCTTC; CDR3: CASRDLLTGTNYGYTF
size: -; D: -; V: TRBV9; J: TRBJ1-1; DNA: TGTGCCAGCAGCGTAGCAGGGGCGGCTGAAGCTTTCTTT; CDR3: CASSVAGAAEAFF
size: many; D: -; V: TRBV20-1; J: TRBJ1-1; DNA: TGCAGTGCCAGCAGACTGAACACTGAAGCTTTCTTT; CDR3: CSASRLNTEAFF
size: few; D: TRBD1; V: TRBV27; J: TRBJ1-6; DNA: TGTGCCAGCAGTTTATTGACAGGGACCCCCCTCCACTTT; CDR3: CASSLLTGTPLHF
size: -; D: TRBD2; V: TRBV5-4; J: TRBJ2-5; DNA: TGTGCCAGCAGCCTGGCGGGAGGGCCGGGGACCCAGTACTTC; CDR3: CASSLAGGPGTQYF
size: many; D: -; V: TRBV12-3/TRBV12-4; J: TRBJ2-7; DNA: TGTGCCAGCAGTTTAGCGGGCGGCGAGCAGTACTTC; CDR3: CASSLAGGEQYF
size: -; D: -; V: TRBV11-2; J: TRBJ1-1; DNA: TGTGCCAGCAGCTTAGTTGAGGGTTGGAACACTGAAGCTTTCTTT; CDR3: CASSLVEGWNTEAFF
size: few; D: -; V: TRBV27; J: TRBJ1-3; DNA: TGTGCCAGCAGTTTCGCGATAGGAAACACCATATATTTT; CDR3: CASSFAIGNTIYF
size: many; D: -; V: TRBV6-1; J: TRBJ2-7; DNA: TGTGCCAGCAGCGACCGGGACCGAACCTACGAGCAGTACTTC; CDR3: CASSDRDRTYEQYF
size: many; D: -; V: TRBV7-3; J: TRBJ2-5; DNA: TGTGCCAGCAGCTCTGACTCGCCCACGACCCAGTACTTC; CDR3: CASSSDSPTTQYF
size: -; D: TRBD1; V: TRBV27; J: TRBJ1-5; DNA: TGTGCCAGCAGTTTAATTGGACAGGGATTAGATCAGCCCCAGCATTTT; CDR3: CASSLIGQGLDQPQHF
size: once; D: -; V: TRBV7-8; J: TRBJ2-2; DNA: TGTGCCAGCGGCTTAGCAACCAGGACGAACACCGGGGAGCTGTTTTTT; CDR3: CASGLATRTNTGELFF
size: many; D: -; V: TRBV12-3/TRBV12-4; J: TRBJ2-5; DNA: TGTGCCAGCAGTTTTACGGGGACGGATCGTGAGACCCAGTACTTC; CDR3: CASSFTGTDRETQYF
size: many; D: TRBD1; V: TRBV2; J: TRBJ1-4; DNA: TGTGCCAGCAGTGAACAGGGGGCGACTAATGAAAAACTGTTTTTT; CDR3: CASSEQGATNEKLFF
size: many; D: TRBD1; V: TRBV11-2; J: TRBJ1-1; DNA: TGTGCCAGCAGCTGGGGACAGGTTAGCCCAAACACTGAAGCTTTCTTT; CDR3: CASSWGQVSPNTEAFF
size: few; D: -; V: TRBV18; J: TRBJ1-4; DNA: TGTGCCAGCTCACCTCTCCGAGGAGCCTCTAATGAAAAACTGTTTTTT; CDR3: CASSPLRGASNEKLFF
size: many; D: TRBD1; V: TRBV12-3/TRBV12-4; J: TRBJ1-4; DNA: TGTGCCAGCAGTTCAAGACAGGGGAGGGGAGGGTTTGAAAAACTGTTTTTT; CDR3: CASSSRQGRGGFEKLFF
size: many; D: -; V: TRBV2; J: TRBJ2-2; DNA: TGTGCCAGCAGGACGGAAACGGGCGGGGAGCTGTTTTTT; CDR3: CASRTETGGELFF
size: once; D: TRBD1; V: TRBV4-3; J: TRBJ1-6; DNA: TGCGCCAGCAGCCCAAGGGCCCTGGGACAGGGAAATTCACCCCTCCACTTT; CDR3: CASSPRALGQGNSPLHF
size: many; D: -; V: TRBV11-2; J: TRBJ1-6; DNA: TGTGCCAGCAGCTTAGAAGGTCAGGGAGGGTTCTCCTATAATTCACCCCTCCACTTT; CDR3: CASSLEGQGGFSYNSPLHF
size: -; D: -; V: TRBV20-1; J: TRBJ2-2; DNA: TGCAGTGCTAGAAGGGTGGTGGGGGAGCTGTTTTTT; CDR3: CSARRVVGELFF